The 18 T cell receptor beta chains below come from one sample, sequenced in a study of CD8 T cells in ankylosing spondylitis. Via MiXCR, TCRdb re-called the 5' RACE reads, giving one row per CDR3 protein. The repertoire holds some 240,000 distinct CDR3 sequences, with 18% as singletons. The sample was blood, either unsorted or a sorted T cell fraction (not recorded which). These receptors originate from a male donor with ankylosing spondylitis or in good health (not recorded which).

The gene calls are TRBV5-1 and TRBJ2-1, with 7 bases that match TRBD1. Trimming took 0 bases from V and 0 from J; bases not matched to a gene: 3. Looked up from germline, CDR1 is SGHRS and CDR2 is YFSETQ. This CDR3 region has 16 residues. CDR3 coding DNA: TGCGCCAGCAGCTTGGCCAGGGGGAACTCCTACAATGAGCAGTTCTTC. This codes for CASSLARGNSYNEQFF. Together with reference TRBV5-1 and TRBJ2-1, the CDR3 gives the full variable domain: KAGVTQTPRYLIKTRGQQVTLSCSPISGHRSVSWYQQTPGQGLQFLFEYFSETQRNKGNFPGRFSGRQFSNSRSEMNVSTLELGDSALYLCASSLARGNSYNEQFFGPGTRLTVL.

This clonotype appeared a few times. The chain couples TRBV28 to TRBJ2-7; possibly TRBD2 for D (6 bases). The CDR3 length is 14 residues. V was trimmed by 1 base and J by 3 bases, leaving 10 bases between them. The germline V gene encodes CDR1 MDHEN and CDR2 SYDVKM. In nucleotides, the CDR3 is TGTGCCAGCAGTTTATATCAGGGAGGCTACGAGCAGTACTTC. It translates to CASSLYQGGYEQYF.

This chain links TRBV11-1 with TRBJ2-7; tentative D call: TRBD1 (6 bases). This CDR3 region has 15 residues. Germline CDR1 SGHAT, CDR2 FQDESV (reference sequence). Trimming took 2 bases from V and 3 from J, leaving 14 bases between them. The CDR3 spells CASSLFRTALYEQYF. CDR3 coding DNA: TGTGCCAGCAGCTTATTTAGGACAGCACTCTACGAGCAGTACTTC. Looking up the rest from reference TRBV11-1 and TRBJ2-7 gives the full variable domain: EAEVAQSPRYKITEKSQAVAFWCDPISGHATLYWYRQILGQGPELLVQFQDESVVDDSQLPKDRFSAERLKGVDSTLKIQPAELGDSAMYLCASSLFRTALYEQYFGPGTRLTVT.

CDR3 amino acids: CASSRAGAFHTDTQYF. Here the CDR3 DNA reads TGTGCCAGCAGCCGGGCTGGGGCCTTTCACACAGATACGCAGTATTTT. This chain uses TRBV5-6 with TRBJ2-3; TRBD1 might be the D (5 bases). The CDR3 has 16 residues. Trimming cost V 4 bases and J 2 bases, with 17 bases left between them. Germline V gene data show CDR1 as SGHDT and CDR2 as YYEEEE.

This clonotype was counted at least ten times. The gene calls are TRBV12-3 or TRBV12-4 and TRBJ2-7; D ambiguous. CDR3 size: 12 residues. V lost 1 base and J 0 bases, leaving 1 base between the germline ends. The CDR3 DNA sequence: TGTGCCAGCAGTTTAGTCTCCTACGAGCAGTACTTC. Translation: CASSLVSYEQYF.

CDR3 sequence: CASSFRKNTGELFF. The CDR3 DNA follows: TGTGCCAGCAGTTTTCGTAAGAACACCGGGGAGCTGTTTTTT. This chain uses TRBV28 with TRBJ2-2; D remains unclear. Trimming took off 3 bases at V and 1 base at J, with 6 bases between the two ends. The CDR3 loop spans 14 amino acids. Germline assignment: CDR1 MDHEN and CDR2 SYDVKM.

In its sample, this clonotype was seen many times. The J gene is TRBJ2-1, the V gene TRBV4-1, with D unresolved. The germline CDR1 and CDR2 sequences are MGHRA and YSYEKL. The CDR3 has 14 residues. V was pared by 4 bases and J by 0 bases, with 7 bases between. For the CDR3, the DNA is TGCGCCAGCAGCCCAAGTGGCTCCTACAATGAGCAGTTCTTC. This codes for CASSPSGSYNEQFF.

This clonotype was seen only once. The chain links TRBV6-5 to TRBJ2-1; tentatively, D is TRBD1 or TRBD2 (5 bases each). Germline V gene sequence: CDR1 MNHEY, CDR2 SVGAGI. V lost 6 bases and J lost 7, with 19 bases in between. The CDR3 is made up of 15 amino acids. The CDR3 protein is CASRLPGPMGNEQFF. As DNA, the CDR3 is TGTGCCAGCAGATTACCGGGGCCCATGGGGAATGAGCAGTTCTTC.

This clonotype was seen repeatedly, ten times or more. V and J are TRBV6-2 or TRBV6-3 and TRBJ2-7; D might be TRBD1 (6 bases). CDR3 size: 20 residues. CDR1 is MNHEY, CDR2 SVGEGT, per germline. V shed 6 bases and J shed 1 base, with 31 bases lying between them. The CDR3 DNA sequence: TGTGCCAGCAGCCCTTATTACTCCGCCGAGACAGGTCTTTTGTCCTACGAGCAGTACTTC. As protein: CASSPYYSAETGLLSYEQYF.

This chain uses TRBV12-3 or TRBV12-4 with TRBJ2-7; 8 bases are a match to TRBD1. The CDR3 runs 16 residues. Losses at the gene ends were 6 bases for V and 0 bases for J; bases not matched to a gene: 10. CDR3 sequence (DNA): TGTGCCAGCAGAAGATCACAGGGGGGAGCCTCCTACGAGCAGTACTTC. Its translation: CASRRSQGGASYEQYF.

The CDR3 DNA sequence: TGTGCCAGCAGCGTAGGGCTAGCGGATATGAACACCGGGGAGCTGTTTTTT. Translation gives CASSVGLADMNTGELFF. The rearrangement links TRBV9 to TRBJ2-2, with 7 bases fitting TRBD2. The CDR3 is 17 amino acids. The trim removed 0 bases at V and 1 base at J, leaving 6 bases unmatched. Germline values: CDR1 SGDLS, CDR2 YYNGEE.

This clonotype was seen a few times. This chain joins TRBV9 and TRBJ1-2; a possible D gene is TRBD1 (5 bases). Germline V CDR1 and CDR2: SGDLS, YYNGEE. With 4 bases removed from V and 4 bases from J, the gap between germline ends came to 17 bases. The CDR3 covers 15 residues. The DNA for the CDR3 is TGTGCCAGCAGCCCCAAAATCCCAGGGTTCTATGGCTACACCTTC. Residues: CASSPKIPGFYGYTF.

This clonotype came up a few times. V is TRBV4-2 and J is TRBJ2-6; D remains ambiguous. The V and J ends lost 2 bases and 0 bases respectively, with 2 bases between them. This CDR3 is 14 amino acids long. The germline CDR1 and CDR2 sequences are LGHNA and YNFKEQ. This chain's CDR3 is CASSQLSGANVLTF. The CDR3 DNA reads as TGTGCCAGCAGCCAACTCTCTGGGGCCAACGTCCTGACTTTC.

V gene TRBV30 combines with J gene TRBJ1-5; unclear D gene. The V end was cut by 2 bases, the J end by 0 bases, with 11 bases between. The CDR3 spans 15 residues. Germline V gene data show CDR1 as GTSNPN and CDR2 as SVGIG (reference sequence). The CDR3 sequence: CAWSLAEHSNQPQHF. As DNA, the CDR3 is TGTGCCTGGAGTCTGGCAGAGCATAGCAATCAGCCCCAGCATTTT.

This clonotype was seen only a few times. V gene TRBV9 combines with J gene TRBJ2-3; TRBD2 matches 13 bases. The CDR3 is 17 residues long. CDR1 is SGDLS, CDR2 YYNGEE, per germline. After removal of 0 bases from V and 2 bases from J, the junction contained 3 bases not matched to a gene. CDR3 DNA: TGTGCCAGCAGCGTAGAGACTAGCGGGAGGCACACAGATACGCAGTATTTT. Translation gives CASSVETSGRHTDTQYF.

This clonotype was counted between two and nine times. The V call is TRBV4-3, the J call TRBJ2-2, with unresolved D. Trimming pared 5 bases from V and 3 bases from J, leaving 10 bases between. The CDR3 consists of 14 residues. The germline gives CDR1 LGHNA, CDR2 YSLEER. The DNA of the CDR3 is TGCGCCAGCAGCGAAGTGTACTACACCGGGGAGCTGTTTTTT. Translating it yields CASSEVYYTGELFF.

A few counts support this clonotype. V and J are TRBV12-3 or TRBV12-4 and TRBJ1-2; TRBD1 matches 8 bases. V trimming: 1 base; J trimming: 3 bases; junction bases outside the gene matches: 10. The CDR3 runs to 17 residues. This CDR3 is CASSLGAYRGLDYGYTF. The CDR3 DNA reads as TGTGCCAGCAGTTTAGGAGCGTACAGGGGGTTAGACTATGGCTACACCTTC.

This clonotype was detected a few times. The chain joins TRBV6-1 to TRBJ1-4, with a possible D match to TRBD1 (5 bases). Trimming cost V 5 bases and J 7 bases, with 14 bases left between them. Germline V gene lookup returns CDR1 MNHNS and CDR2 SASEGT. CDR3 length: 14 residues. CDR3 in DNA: TGTGCCAGCAGTCTTAGGGAGAGGGGTGAAAAACTGTTTTTT. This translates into CASSLRERGEKLFF.